The 6 T cell receptor beta chains below all came from one sample that was sequenced in a study of T cell changes during pregnancy in multiple sclerosis. The method was immunoSEQ multiplex PCR; TCRdb's version includes in-frame clones alone and lacks a portion of them. Here the sample spans around 50,000 clones, more than 85% being singletons. The sample here was peripheral blood, taken after pregnancy. The source of these receptors is a female donor in good health, enrolled as a control in a pregnancy study.

This chain joins TRBV7-2 and TRBJ1-1; 7 bases match TRBD1. J was trimmed by 0 bases and V by 5 bases; bases with no gene match: 9. Per the germline V gene, CDR1 is SGHTA and CDR2 is FQGNSA. The CDR3 runs to 16 residues. The CDR3 sequence: CASSRQGGVMNTEAFF. CDR3 bases: TGTGCCAGCAGCCGGCAGGGGGGAGTCATGAACACTGAAGCTTTCTTT.

The V call is TRBV10-3, the J call TRBJ2-2; possibly TRBD1 for D (5 bases). CDR1 and CDR2 (germline): ENHRY, SYGVKD. The CDR3 totals 18 residues. V was shortened by 3 bases and J by 1 base, with 18 bases between the two germline ends. The CDR3 DNA follows: TGTGCCATCAGTGACCTCCCTGGCAGGGCTAAGAACACCGGGGAGCTGTTTTTT. This encodes CAISDLPGRAKNTGELFF.

The rearrangement links TRBV12-5 to TRBJ2-5; no firm D call. V was trimmed by 1 base and J by 5 bases, leaving 8 bases between them. The CDR3 spans 13 residues. In germline, CDR1 is LGHNT, CDR2 FRNRAP. The CDR3 protein is CASGLGVFETQYF. For the CDR3, the DNA is TGTGCTAGTGGTTTGGGAGTATTCGAGACCCAGTACTTC.

The V gene is TRBV29-1, the J gene TRBJ1-5; D is possibly TRBD1 (5 bases). The CDR3 contains 13 residues. Per germline, CDR1 SQVTM and CDR2 ANQGSEA. V dropped 5 bases and J dropped 5 bases, with 13 bases sitting between them. The CDR3 DNA follows: TGCAGCGTTCGGGGGAGCGTTGATCAGCCCCAGCATTTT. As protein: CSVRGSVDQPQHF.

This chain joins TRBV5-1 and TRBJ2-2, with a weak D call TRBD1 (6 bases). This CDR3 is built from 17 residues. In germline, CDR1 is SGHRS, CDR2 YFSETQ. V gave up 1 base and J gave up 2 bases, with 15 bases separating them. The CDR3 sequence is CASSLRRQASNTGELFF. The CDR3 DNA reads as TGCGCCAGCAGCTTGCGCCGACAGGCTTCAAACACCGGGGAGCTGTTTTTT.

This chain's CDR3 is CASSDSGTGGSEQYF. CDR3 in DNA: TGTGCCAGCAGTGACTCGGGGACAGGGGGCTCCGAGCAGTACTTC. The rearrangement uses TRBV6-4 and TRBJ2-7, with 12 bases fitting TRBD1. The CDR3 runs to 15 residues. Losses at the gene ends were 0 bases for V and 6 bases for J; bases not matched to a gene: 3. CDR1 MRHNA and CDR2 SNTAGT come from the germline V gene.